The 4 T cell receptor beta chains below all came from one sample that was sequenced in a study of blood T cell repertoires in COVID-19. Assay: immunoSEQ multiplex PCR; the TCRdb copy retains only in-frame clones and omits some. The table lists some 120,000 clones, roughly 85% of them singletons. Input material: peripheral blood. These receptor sequences come from a woman older than 75 with COVID-19, enrolled during active disease.

This chain connects TRBV7-2 to TRBJ2-7; D is possibly TRBD1 (6 bases). V was trimmed by 2 bases and J by 4 bases, leaving 9 bases between them. The length of the CDR3 is 13 residues. Germline V CDR1 and CDR2: SGHTA, FQGNSA. The chain's CDR3 is CASSLMQGYEQYF. DNA for the CDR3: TGTGCCAGCAGCTTAATGCAGGGGTACGAGCAGTACTTC.

The rearrangement joins TRBV15 to TRBJ1-4, with a possible D match to TRBD1 (6 bases). V was cut by 8 bases and J by 5 bases, with 12 bases left in between. Looked up from germline, CDR1 is LNHNV and CDR2 is YYDKDF (reference sequence). The CDR3 consists of 13 residues. Written as DNA, the CDR3 is TGTGCCACCGGTGGACAGCCAAATGAAAAACTGTTTTTT. This translates into CATGGQPNEKLFF.

This clone was recorded a few times. This sequence joins TRBV11-2 and TRBJ2-7; 11 bases match TRBD1. Per the germline V gene, CDR1 is SGHAT and CDR2 is FQNNGV. Unmatched junction bases numbered 6, after V lost 4 bases and J lost 4 bases. The length of the CDR3 is 15 residues. As DNA, the CDR3 is TGTGCCAGCAGCTCAGGGACAGGGGGGATTTACGAGCAGTACTTC. Its protein product is CASSSGTGGIYEQYF.

The chain carries TRBV15 and TRBJ2-7, with D possibly TRBD2 on 6 matching bases. Germline CDR1 is LNHNV and CDR2 is YYDKDF (reference sequence). Trimming pared 1 base from V and 3 bases from J, leaving 19 bases between. This CDR3 is built from 17 residues. The CDR3 region is CATSRAPRREQNYEQYF. CDR3 nucleotide sequence: TGTGCCACCAGCAGAGCCCCCAGGAGGGAACAAAACTACGAGCAGTACTTC.